This TCR beta chain was sequenced for a study of shared clonotypes between healthy human individuals. CDR1 and CDR2 (germline): SGHVS, FQNEAQ. V lost 3 bases and J lost 2, with 14 bases in between. The length of the CDR3 is 15 residues. Only in-frame clones appear in the TCRdb table, and some are missing; sequencing was by immunoSEQ multiplex PCR. The repertoire has 2,500,000 or so clones, more than 80% of them found once; the top ten carry 0.11% to 0.15%. The rearrangement joins TRBV7-8 to TRBJ2-7; the D is unclear. Sequenced: naive CD4+ T cells sorted from blood. As to subset: CD45RA+ positively selected. This receptor was taken from a man younger than 30 in good health. The DNA for the CDR3 is TGTGCCAGCAGCTTCGGCTCCAAGGACGCCTACGAGCAGTACTTC. Amino acid sequence: CASSFGSKDAYEQYF.